What follows are 32 T cell receptor beta chains derived from one specimen sequenced in a study of vaccination effects on CD4 cells after COVID-19. Antigen-specific CD4+ T cells were first expanded with viral peptide pools by the ViraFEST assay and only then sequenced. It was after roughly 11 days of culture that CD4+ T cells were isolated. Vaccine recipients had no previous SARS-CoV-2 infection; their nucleocapsid antibodies were negative. Sequencing used immunoSEQ multiplex PCR; TCRdb keeps in-frame clones, though not all of them. Of 40,000 to 50,000 clones in the sample, more than 60% were seen once. Their recognized antigens are unknown. Sequences were derived from CD4+ T cells from PBMCs cultured with HCoV-OC43 spike peptides, sampled before COVID-19 vaccination. Subset of the sample: HCoV-OC43 spike overlapping peptide pool stimulation. Every receptor here comes from a human donor who received a COVID-19 vaccine.

The rearrangement links TRBV30 to TRBJ1-5; TRBD1 matches at 7 bases. Per the germline V gene, CDR1 is GTSNPN and CDR2 is SVGIG (reference sequence). CDR3 size: 14 residues. Germline trimming cut 1 base from V and 4 bases from J; bases unmatched to any gene: 4. The CDR3 DNA reads TGTGCCTGGAGTGGCAGGGGGAAAAATCAGCCCCAGCATTTT. As protein: CAWSGRGKNQPQHF. Based on the CDR3 plus reference TRBV30 and TRBJ1-5, the full variable domain is SQTIHQWPATLVQPVGSPLSLECTVEGTSNPNLYWYRQAAGRGLQLLFYSVGIGQISSEVPQNLSASRPQDRQFILSSKKLLLSDSGFYLCAWSGRGKNQPQHFGDGTRLSIL.

This chain uses TRBV24-1 with TRBJ2-7; 7 positions agree with TRBD2. CDR3 length: 12 amino acids. Germline CDR1 KGHDR, CDR2 SFDVKD. The V and J ends lost 5 bases and 6 bases, in that order; junction bases with no gene match: 3. The chain's CDR3 is CATSAAGVEQYF. The CDR3, as DNA: TGTGCCACCAGTGCGGCGGGAGTCGAGCAGTACTTC.

The chain combines TRBV5-5 with TRBJ1-2; no clear D gene. This CDR3 has 15 residues. CDR1 is SGHKS and CDR2 is YYEKEE in the germline V gene (reference sequence). V was pared by 4 bases and J by 0 bases, with 13 bases between. This chain's CDR3 is CASSPGGSANYGYTF. In nucleotides, the CDR3 is TGTGCCAGCAGCCCCGGAGGATCAGCTAACTATGGCTACACCTTC.

The chain uses TRBV2 and TRBJ1-2, with TRBD1 as a possible D gene (5 bases). CDR1 is SNHLY, CDR2 FYNNEI, per germline. This CDR3 spans 15 amino acids. V lost 2 bases, J lost 4 bases, and 14 bases lay in between. For the CDR3, the DNA is TGTGCCAGCAGTGAAAGAGGGGTGGGAGGCTATGGCTACACCTTC. Translating gives CASSERGVGGYGYTF.

This clone was seen a handful of times. The chain recombines TRBV19 with TRBJ1-5; D remains ambiguous. The CDR3 is made up of 14 amino acids. Trimming stripped 3 bases from V and 4 bases from J, with 10 bases between. From germline, CDR1 is LNHDA and CDR2 SQIVND (reference sequence). The CDR3 nucleotides are TGTGCCAGTAGTATTACACGGATAAATCAGCCCCAGCATTTT. Translation: CASSITRINQPQHF.

As DNA, the CDR3 is TGTGCCAGCAGCTTAGGCCTGAGCACAGATACGCAGTATTTT. This encodes CASSLGLSTDTQYF. The chain uses TRBV7-2 and TRBJ2-3; no definite D call. The V gene lost 1 base and the J gene lost 0 bases, with 5 bases spanning the gap. The germline V gene has CDR1 SGHTA and CDR2 FQGNSA. The CDR3 contains 14 residues.

The chain recombines TRBV7-9 with TRBJ2-5; D possibly corresponds to TRBD2 (6 bases). The CDR3 runs to 17 residues. Deletions cut 0 bases from V and 0 bases from J, with 14 bases between. Germline CDR1 is SEHNR and CDR2 is FQNEAQ (reference sequence). This CDR3 reads CASSLALTGLNQETQYF. Here the CDR3 DNA reads TGTGCCAGCAGCTTAGCGCTGACGGGACTCAACCAAGAGACCCAGTACTTC.

The chain has TRBV9 and TRBJ1-5; unclear D gene. The V and J ends lost 3 bases and 7 bases respectively, with 11 bases between them. The germline V gene encodes CDR1 SGDLS and CDR2 YYNGEE. This CDR3 has 13 residues. The CDR3 bases are TGTGCCAGCAGCGAGGGAGTGTCCCAGCCCCAGCATTTT. Translated, it gives CASSEGVSQPQHF. The whole variable domain, remainder taken from reference TRBV9 and TRBJ1-5, is DSGVTQTPKHLITATGQRVTLRCSPRSGDLSVYWYQQSLDQGLQFLIQYYNGEERAKGNILERFSAQQFPDLHSELNLSSLELGDSALYFCASSEGVSQPQHFGDGTRLSIL.

V is TRBV27 and J is TRBJ2-3; D may be TRBD2 (6 bases). The CDR3 runs to 16 residues. Germline V CDR1 and CDR2: MNHEY, SMNVEV (reference sequence). Between the trimmed V and J ends, which lost 2 bases and 0 bases, there was a span of 12 bases. CDR3 loop: CASSLRRGSSTDTQYF. In nucleotides, the CDR3 is TGTGCCAGCAGTTTAAGGCGGGGATCTAGCACAGATACGCAGTATTTT.

The chain recombines TRBV5-1 with TRBJ2-7; the D gene is possibly TRBD1 (5 bases). From germline, CDR1 is SGHRS and CDR2 YFSETQ. The CDR3 totals 14 residues. Trimming stripped 2 bases from V and 6 bases from J, with 15 bases between. CDR3 DNA sequence: TGCGCCAGCAGCTTCACAGGATCACCTGTCGAGCAGTACTTC. Translating it yields CASSFTGSPVEQYF. The full variable domain, rest sourced from reference TRBV5-1 and TRBJ2-7, is KAGVTQTPRYLIKTRGQQVTLSCSPISGHRSVSWYQQTPGQGLQFLFEYFSETQRNKGNFPGRFSGRQFSNSRSEMNVSTLELGDSALYLCASSFTGSPVEQYFGPGTRLTVT.

This chain uses TRBV5-1 with TRBJ2-7; D is perhaps TRBD1 or TRBD2 (5 bases each). Germline V gene data show CDR1 as SGHRS and CDR2 as YFSETQ. With 0 bases removed from V and 6 bases from J, the gap between germline ends came to 10 bases. CDR3 length: 13 amino acids. CDR3 in amino acids: CASSLGGDGEQYF. CDR3 sequence (DNA): TGCGCCAGCAGCTTGGGAGGGGATGGCGAGCAGTACTTC. The whole variable domain, remainder taken from reference TRBV5-1 and TRBJ2-7, is KAGVTQTPRYLIKTRGQQVTLSCSPISGHRSVSWYQQTPGQGLQFLFEYFSETQRNKGNFPGRFSGRQFSNSRSEMNVSTLELGDSALYLCASSLGGDGEQYFGPGTRLTVT.

The chain links TRBV7-2 to TRBJ1-2; D remains unclear. This CDR3 spans 13 amino acids. Germline CDR1 is SGHTA and CDR2 is FQGNSA. V shed 6 bases and J shed 3 bases, with 11 bases lying between them. The CDR3 sequence is CASRAKGYYGYTF. CDR3 nucleotides: TGTGCCAGCAGGGCCAAGGGCTACTATGGCTACACCTTC.

The chain carries TRBV5-5 and TRBJ2-7; D is tentatively TRBD1 or TRBD2 (5 bases each). The V gene lost 4 bases and the J gene lost 3 bases, with 17 bases spanning the gap. The germline gives CDR1 SGHKS, CDR2 YYEKEE (reference sequence). The CDR3 is made up of 15 amino acids. The CDR3, as DNA: TGTGCCAGCAGCCTGGGGGTCGGTATCTTCTACGAGCAGTACTTC. It encodes CASSLGVGIFYEQYF.

This clone has only a few counts. This chain uses TRBV2 with TRBJ1-1, with 7 nucleotides matching TRBD1. This CDR3 contains 14 residues. Germline lookup yields CDR1 SNHLY and CDR2 FYNNEI. Trimming cost V 6 bases and J 7 bases; bases outside gene matches: 11. The CDR3 nucleotides read TGTGCCAGCAGCTTATCGGACAGGTATAATGAAGCTTTCTTT. Its translation is CASSLSDRYNEAFF.

This chain connects TRBV4-1 to TRBJ1-1; TRBD1 matches at 11 bases. Germline assignment: CDR1 MGHRA and CDR2 YSYEKL. The CDR3 is 15 residues long. J was trimmed by 4 bases and V by 0 bases; bases with no gene match: 1. The CDR3 spells CASSQDGTGGTEAFF. The CDR3, as DNA: TGCGCCAGCAGCCAAGACGGGACAGGGGGCACTGAAGCTTTCTTT.

The chain couples TRBV11-3 to TRBJ2-3, with 11 bases that match TRBD2. Trimming removed 4 bases from V and 6 bases from J; junction bases left unmatched: 3. Per germline, CDR1 SGHNT and CDR2 YENEEA. The CDR3 covers 14 residues. Here the CDR3 DNA reads TGTGCCAGCAGCTCGACTAGCGGGGTGGATACGCAGTATTTT. This translates into CASSSTSGVDTQYF.

The chain recombines TRBV2 with TRBJ1-5; D remains ambiguous. The V gene's germline CDR1 is SNHLY and CDR2 FYNNEI. The ends were cut back, 3 bases at V and 2 bases at J, with 17 bases in the middle. The length of the CDR3 is 17 residues. As DNA, the CDR3 is TGTGCCAGCAGTGACCTAGGTTGGGCAGGCGGCAATCAGCCCCAGCATTTT. Amino acid sequence: CASSDLGWAGGNQPQHF.

The V and J genes are TRBV4-2 and TRBJ1-4, with 8 bases aligning to TRBD1. J lost 0 bases, V lost 2 bases, and 5 bases had no gene match. Per germline, CDR1 LGHNA and CDR2 YNFKEQ. This CDR3 has 17 residues. The CDR3 coding sequence is TGTGCCAGCAGCCAACCCGACAGGGGTGCAACTAATGAAAAACTGTTTTTT. Amino acids: CASSQPDRGATNEKLFF.

This chain uses TRBV13 with TRBJ2-7; the match to TRBD1 covers 12 bases. Germline V gene sequence: CDR1 PRHDT, CDR2 FYEKMQ (reference sequence). V was clipped by 5 bases and J by 5 bases; unmatched bases: 10. CDR3 size: 16 residues. CDR3 sequence (DNA): TGTGCCAGCAGCCGGCTCCGGGACAGGGGGCTTAACGAGCAGTACTTC. This translates into CASSRLRDRGLNEQYF.

The chain has TRBV18 and TRBJ1-2, with a possible D match to TRBD1 (5 bases). Germline V lookup: CDR1 KGHSH, CDR2 LQKENI. This CDR3 contains 12 residues. Trimming pared 8 bases from V and 2 bases from J, leaving 9 bases between. The CDR3, as DNA: TGTGCCAGCGCCAGGGAAAACTATGGCTACACCTTC. It yields the protein CASARENYGYTF.

The V gene is TRBV5-1, the J gene TRBJ1-5; 8 positions agree with TRBD1. Trimming cost V 0 bases and J 7 bases; bases outside gene matches: 3. CDR3 length: 14 residues. Germline loops: CDR1 SGHRS, CDR2 YFSETQ. The CDR3 region is CASSLVTGGQPQHF. The CDR3 DNA sequence: TGCGCCAGCAGCTTGGTCACAGGGGGACAGCCCCAGCATTTT.

The V and J genes are TRBV27 and TRBJ1-3, with D maybe TRBD1 (5 bases). The CDR3 extends over 17 amino acids. Trimming removed 6 bases at V and 4 bases at J, with 22 bases between. Germline values: CDR1 MNHEY, CDR2 SMNVEV (reference sequence). The CDR3 region is CASRLPLGGWNGNTIYF. CDR3 nucleotide sequence: TGTGCCAGCAGACTACCCCTGGGGGGATGGAACGGAAACACCATATATTTT.

This clone occurred a few times. The chain employs TRBV5-1 and TRBJ1-5; D is uncertain. The germline V and J ends were trimmed by 0 bases and 5 bases, with 6 bases remaining between them. Germline V CDR1 and CDR2: SGHRS, YFSETQ. CDR3 length: 13 residues. DNA of the CDR3: TGCGCCAGCAGCTTGGGTTCCGATCAGCCCCAGCATTTT. Its translation: CASSLGSDQPQHF.

This chain links TRBV6-5 with TRBJ1-1; D might be TRBD1 (6 bases). The V end lost 0 bases, the J end lost 0 bases, and 11 bases lay between the germline ends. The V gene's germline CDR1 is MNHEY and CDR2 SVGAGI. The CDR3 spans 16 residues. The CDR3 spells CASSYSAGALNTEAFF. Here the CDR3 DNA reads TGTGCCAGCAGTTACTCCGCAGGGGCCCTGAACACTGAAGCTTTCTTT.

The chain joins TRBV2 to TRBJ2-1; TRBD1 matches 10 bases. This CDR3 region has 15 residues. The germline CDR1 and CDR2 sequences are SNHLY and FYNNEI. V gave up 6 bases and J gave up 7 bases; unmatched junction bases: 9. CDR3 loop: CASRAQGQGRNEQFF. The CDR3, as DNA: TGTGCCAGCAGGGCTCAGGGACAGGGGAGGAATGAGCAGTTCTTC.

This clone was recorded only once. The chain carries TRBV11-2 and TRBJ2-7, with D tentatively TRBD2 (5 bases). The CDR3 spans 14 residues. The germline V gene has CDR1 SGHAT and CDR2 FQNNGV. Trimming took 1 base from V and 0 from J, leaving 7 bases between them. Here the CDR3 DNA reads TGTGCCAGCAGCTTAGGTGGGAGCTCCTACGAGCAGTACTTC. Translated, it gives CASSLGGSSYEQYF.

CDR3 residues: CASSLRLAGVETQYF. CDR3 nucleotide sequence: TGTGCCAGCAGCTTGAGACTAGCGGGAGTAGAGACCCAGTACTTC. The rearrangement joins TRBV11-1 to TRBJ2-5, with 12 bases that match TRBD2. Trimming removed 3 bases from V and 4 bases from J; junction bases left unmatched: 3. The CDR3 covers 15 residues. In germline, CDR1 is SGHAT, CDR2 FQDESV (reference sequence).

The V gene is TRBV5-1, the J gene TRBJ2-2; no clear D. Trimming took off 0 bases at V and 11 bases at J, with 17 bases between the two ends. Germline loops: CDR1 SGHRS, CDR2 YFSETQ. The CDR3 sequence is 15 residues long. CDR3 in amino acids: CASSLGKAAASELFF. The DNA of the CDR3 is TGCGCCAGCAGCTTGGGGAAAGCTGCAGCCTCCGAGCTGTTTTTT.

The V and J genes are TRBV19 and TRBJ1-1; tentative D call: TRBD1 (5 bases). Between the trimmed V and J ends, which lost 5 bases and 3 bases, there was a span of 16 bases. Germline V lookup: CDR1 LNHDA, CDR2 SQIVND (reference sequence). The CDR3 is made up of 15 amino acids. CDR3: CASSSGAGTHTEAFF. The DNA of the CDR3 is TGTGCCAGTAGTTCCGGGGCAGGGACCCACACTGAAGCTTTCTTT.

This clone has only one observation. The CDR3 here is CASSSNRGNTEAFF. CDR3 nucleotides: TGCGCCAGCAGCTCAAACAGGGGGAACACTGAAGCTTTCTTT. The chain recombines TRBV5-1 with TRBJ1-1; 7 positions match TRBD1. The germline CDR1 and CDR2 sequences are SGHRS and YFSETQ. Losses at the gene ends were 3 bases for V and 1 base for J; bases not matched to a gene: 3. CDR3 size: 14 residues. Looking up the rest from reference TRBV5-1 and TRBJ1-1 gives the full variable domain: KAGVTQTPRYLIKTRGQQVTLSCSPISGHRSVSWYQQTPGQGLQFLFEYFSETQRNKGNFPGRFSGRQFSNSRSEMNVSTLELGDSALYLCASSSNRGNTEAFFGQGTRLTVV.

J is TRBJ2-3 and V is TRBV9; D remains ambiguous. Per germline, CDR1 SGDLS and CDR2 YYNGEE. V shed 3 bases and J shed 1 base, with 12 bases lying between them. The CDR3 length is 15 residues. Here the CDR3 reads CASSEGPVGTDTQYF. The CDR3 coding sequence is TGTGCCAGCAGCGAGGGTCCAGTTGGCACAGATACGCAGTATTTT.

The chain links TRBV6-5 to TRBJ2-1; TRBD2 agrees at 7 bases. Germline lookup yields CDR1 MNHEY and CDR2 SVGAGI. The ends lost 6 bases at V and 7 bases at J; junction bases unmatched: 12. The length of the CDR3 is 15 residues. The CDR3 region has the DNA TGTGCCAGCAGCCACCCCTCCAAAGCGGGAAATGAGCAGTTCTTC. Translated: CASSHPSKAGNEQFF.